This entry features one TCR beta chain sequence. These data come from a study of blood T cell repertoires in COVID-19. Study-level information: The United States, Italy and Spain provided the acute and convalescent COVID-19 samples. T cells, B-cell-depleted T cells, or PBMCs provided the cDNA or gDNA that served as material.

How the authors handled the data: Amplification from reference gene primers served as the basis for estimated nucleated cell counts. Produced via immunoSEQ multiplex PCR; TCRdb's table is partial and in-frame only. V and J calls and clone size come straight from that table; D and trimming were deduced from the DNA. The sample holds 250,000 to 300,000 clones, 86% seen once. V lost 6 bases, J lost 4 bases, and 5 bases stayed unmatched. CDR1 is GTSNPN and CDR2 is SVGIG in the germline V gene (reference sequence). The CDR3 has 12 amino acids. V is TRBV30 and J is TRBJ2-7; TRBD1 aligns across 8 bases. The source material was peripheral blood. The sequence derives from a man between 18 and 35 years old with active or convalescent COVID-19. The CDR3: CACRQGLYEQYF. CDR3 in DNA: TGTGCCTGCCGACAGGGGCTATACGAGCAGTACTTC.